Described below is a single TCR beta chain sequence and its context. TCRdb keeps only in-frame clones here, not all; method: immunoSEQ multiplex PCR. The repertoire holds around 53,000 clones, about nine tenths seen once, with around 15% in the top ten. The sample is drawn from a study of control samples from healthy donors and cancer patients. The sequencing sample was made of PBMCs. This TCR was sampled from a man aged 60 to 69 with head and neck cancer.

CDR3 bases: TGTGCCACTAATGGGGAGGTGATGGAAGATACGCAGTATTTT. Its translation is CATNGEVMEDTQYF. This chain connects TRBV10-3 to TRBJ2-3, with a possible D match to TRBD2 (6 bases). The CDR3 runs 14 residues. Germline V gene data show CDR1 as ENHRY and CDR2 as SYGVKD. Between the trimmed V and J ends, which lost 10 bases and 5 bases, there was a span of 19 bases.